Sequencing of this TCR beta chain was carried out in a study of T cells in Graves' hyperthyroidism and ophthalmopathy. There are many counts of this clonotype. Its specificity is unknown. RNA transcripts were the template for amplifying TCR beta CDR3 regions. In the first-round RT-PCR of the TCR CDR3, the HTBI primer set was used. MiXCR, applied by TCRdb to the multiplex PCR reads, yields one record per CDR3 protein. The sample records 490,000 or so distinct CDR3 sequences, approximately 49% being singletons. The germline CDR1 and CDR2 sequences are SGHRS and YFSETQ. The CDR3 extends over 14 amino acids. V dropped 6 bases and J dropped 5 bases, with 17 bases sitting between them. Points from the study as a whole: By a 13 V-J model, ophthalmopathy was set apart from stable hyperthyroidism.

Source material: peripheral blood or thyroid tissue (not recorded which). The TCR comes from an adult woman with Graves' disease, either hyperthyroidism or ophthalmopathy (not recorded which). The chain uses TRBV5-1 and TRBJ2-5, with TRBD1 as a possible D gene (5 bases). In DNA form, the CDR3 reads TGCGCCAGCAAAGGGGAAATATTACGGGAGACCCAGTACTTC. This codes for CASKGEILRETQYF.